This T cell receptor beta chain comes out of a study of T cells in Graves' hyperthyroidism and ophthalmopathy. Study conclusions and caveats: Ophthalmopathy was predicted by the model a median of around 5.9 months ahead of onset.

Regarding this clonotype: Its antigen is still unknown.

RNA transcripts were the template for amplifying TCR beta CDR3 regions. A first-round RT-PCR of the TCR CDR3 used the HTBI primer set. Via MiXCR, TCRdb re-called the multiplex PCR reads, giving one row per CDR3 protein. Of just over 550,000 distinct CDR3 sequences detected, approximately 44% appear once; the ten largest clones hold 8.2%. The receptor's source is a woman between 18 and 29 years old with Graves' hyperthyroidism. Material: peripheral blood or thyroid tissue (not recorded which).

The CDR3 DNA reads as TGTGCCAGCAGTTTCGGCAGAAGGGAGGGCTCTGGGGCCAACGTCCTGACTTTC. It encodes CASSFGRREGSGANVLTF. The rearrangement joins TRBV2 to TRBJ2-6; the match to TRBD2 covers 7 bases. Trimming removed 5 bases from V and 0 bases from J; junction bases left unmatched: 10. Germline lookup yields CDR1 SNHLY and CDR2 FYNNEI. This CDR3 contains 18 residues.